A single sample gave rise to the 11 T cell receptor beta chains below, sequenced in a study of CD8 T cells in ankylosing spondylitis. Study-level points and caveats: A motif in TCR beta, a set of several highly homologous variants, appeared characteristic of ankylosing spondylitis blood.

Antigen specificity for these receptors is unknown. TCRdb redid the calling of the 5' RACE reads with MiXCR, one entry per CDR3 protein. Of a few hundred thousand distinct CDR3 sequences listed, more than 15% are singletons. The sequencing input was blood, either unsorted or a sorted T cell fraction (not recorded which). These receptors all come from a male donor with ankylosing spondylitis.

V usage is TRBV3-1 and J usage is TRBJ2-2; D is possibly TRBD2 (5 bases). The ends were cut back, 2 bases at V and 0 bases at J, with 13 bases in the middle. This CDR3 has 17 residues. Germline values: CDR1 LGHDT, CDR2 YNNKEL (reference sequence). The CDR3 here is CASSQWWSGSNTGELFF. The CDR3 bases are TGTGCCAGCAGCCAATGGTGGAGCGGTTCGAACACCGGGGAGCTGTTTTTT.

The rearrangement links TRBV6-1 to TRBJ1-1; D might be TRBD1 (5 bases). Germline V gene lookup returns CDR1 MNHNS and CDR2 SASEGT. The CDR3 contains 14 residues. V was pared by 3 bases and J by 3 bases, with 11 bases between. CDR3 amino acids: CASSDRVVDTEAFF. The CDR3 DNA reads TGTGCCAGCAGTGACAGGGTTGTCGACACTGAAGCTTTCTTT.

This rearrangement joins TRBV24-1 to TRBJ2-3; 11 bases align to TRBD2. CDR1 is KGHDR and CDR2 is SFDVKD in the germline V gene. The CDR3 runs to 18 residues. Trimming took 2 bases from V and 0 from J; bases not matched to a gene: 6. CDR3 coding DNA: TGTGCCACCAGTGATTCGCGGACTAGCGGGTCTAGCACAGATACGCAGTATTTT. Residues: CATSDSRTSGSSTDTQYF.

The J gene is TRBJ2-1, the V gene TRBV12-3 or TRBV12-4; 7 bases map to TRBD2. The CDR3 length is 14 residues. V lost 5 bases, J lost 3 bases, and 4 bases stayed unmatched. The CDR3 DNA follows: TGTGCCAGCAGTGCCGGGACTAACTACAATGAGCAGTTCTTC. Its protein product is CASSAGTNYNEQFF.

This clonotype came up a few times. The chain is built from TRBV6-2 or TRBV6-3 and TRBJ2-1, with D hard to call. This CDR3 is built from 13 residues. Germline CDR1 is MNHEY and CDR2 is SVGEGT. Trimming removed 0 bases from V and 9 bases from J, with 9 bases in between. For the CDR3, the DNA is TGTGCCAGCAGTTACTCTGGTACTATTGAGCAGTTCTTC. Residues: CASSYSGTIEQFF.

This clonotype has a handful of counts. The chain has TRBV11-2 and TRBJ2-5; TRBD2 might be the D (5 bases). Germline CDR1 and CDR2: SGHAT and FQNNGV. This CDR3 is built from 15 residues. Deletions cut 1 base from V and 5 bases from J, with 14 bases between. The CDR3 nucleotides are TGTGCCAGCAGCTTAGTTGGGTCGGGCGGGGAGACCCAGTACTTC. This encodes CASSLVGSGGETQYF.

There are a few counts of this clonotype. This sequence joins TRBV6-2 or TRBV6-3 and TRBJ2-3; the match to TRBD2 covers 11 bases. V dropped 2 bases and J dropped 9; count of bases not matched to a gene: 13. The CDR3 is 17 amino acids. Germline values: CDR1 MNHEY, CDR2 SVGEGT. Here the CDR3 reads CASSYRILAGGSGTQYF. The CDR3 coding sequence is TGTGCCAGCAGTTACCGGATCTTAGCGGGAGGGTCAGGCACGCAGTATTTT.

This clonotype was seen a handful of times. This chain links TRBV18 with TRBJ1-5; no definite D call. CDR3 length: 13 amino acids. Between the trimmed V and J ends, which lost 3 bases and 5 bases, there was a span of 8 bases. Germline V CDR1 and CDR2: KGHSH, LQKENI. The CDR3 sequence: CASSPLKDQPQHF. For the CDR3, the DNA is TGTGCCAGCTCACCCCTCAAGGATCAGCCCCAGCATTTT.

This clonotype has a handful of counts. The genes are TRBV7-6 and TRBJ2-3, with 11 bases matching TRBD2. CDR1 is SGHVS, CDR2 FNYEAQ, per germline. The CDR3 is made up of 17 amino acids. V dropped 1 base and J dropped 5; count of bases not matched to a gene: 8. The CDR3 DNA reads TGTGCCAGCAGCTTAGAACTAGCGGGAGCCAGGGGAGATACGCAGTATTTT. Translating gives CASSLELAGARGDTQYF.

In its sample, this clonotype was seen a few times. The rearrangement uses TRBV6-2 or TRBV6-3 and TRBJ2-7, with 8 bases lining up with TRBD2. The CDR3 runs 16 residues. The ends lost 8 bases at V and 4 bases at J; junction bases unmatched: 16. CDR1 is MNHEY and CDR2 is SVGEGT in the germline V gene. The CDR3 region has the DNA TGTGCCAGCGGACCGCTGCCGGGACTAGGGGATTACGAGCAGTACTTC. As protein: CASGPLPGLGDYEQYF.

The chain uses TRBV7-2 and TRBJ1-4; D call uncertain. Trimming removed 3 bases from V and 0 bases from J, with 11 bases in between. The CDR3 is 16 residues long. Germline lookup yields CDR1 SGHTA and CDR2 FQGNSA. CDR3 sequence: CASSFVATTTNEKLFF. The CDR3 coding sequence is TGTGCCAGCAGCTTCGTGGCGACGACAACTAATGAAAAACTGTTTTTT.